Each of the 3 T cell receptor beta chains below was sequenced from the same sample in a study of cytomegalovirus exposure and HLA in healthy donors. The PCR was carried out with 60 Vbeta primers and 13 Jbeta primers. The assay was immunoSEQ multiplex PCR, and TCRdb's table has in-frame clones only and misses some. Among about 120,000 clones, 60% to 85% were seen once, and the ten largest hold 1.6%. Material: PBMCs. Every receptor here comes from a woman in her late teens or twenties in good health and CMV-seronegative.

This clone has a handful of counts. The chain is built from TRBV7-2 and TRBJ1-4; 7 bases map to TRBD1. Trimming took 5 bases from V and 3 from J; bases not matched to a gene: 9. The V gene's germline CDR1 is SGHTA and CDR2 FQGNSA. This CDR3 has 16 amino acids. CDR3: CASSIGQAGANEKLFF. The DNA of the CDR3 is TGTGCCAGCAGCATCGGACAGGCTGGGGCTAATGAAAAACTGTTTTTT.

The rearrangement joins TRBV5-1 to TRBJ2-7; D uncertain. The CDR3 spans 14 residues. Trimming left V 0 bases short and J 0 bases short, with 7 bases between. Germline CDR1 reads SGHRS; CDR2 reads YFSETQ. As DNA, the CDR3 is TGCGCCAGCAGCTTGGTTTCAGGCTCCTACGAGCAGTACTTC. Translated, it gives CASSLVSGSYEQYF.

This clone was counted a single time. The chain uses TRBV6-1 and TRBJ1-5; D is unresolved. The V end lost 2 bases, the J end lost 3 bases, and 11 bases lay between the germline ends. The CDR3 totals 15 residues. CDR1 is MNHNS and CDR2 is SASEGT in the germline V gene. The CDR3 bases are TGTGCCAGCAGTGAAAATATCGGGTTCAATCAGCCCCAGCATTTT. Translated, it gives CASSENIGFNQPQHF.